What follows are 13 T cell receptor beta chains derived from one specimen sequenced in a study of spatial heterogeneity in lung cancer. Via MiXCR, TCRdb re-called the 5' RACE reads, giving one row per CDR3 protein. Of about 35,000 distinct CDR3 sequences listed, approximately 3.1% are singletons. Time point here: sample taken at primary tumor resection. The specimen comprised normal lung tissue next to the tumor, sampled at surgery. All receptors derive from a male donor with early-stage non-small cell lung cancer.

There are many counts of this clonotype. V and J are TRBV6-2 or TRBV6-3 and TRBJ2-5, with unresolved D. CDR3 length equals 14 residues. CDR1 is MNHEY and CDR2 is SVGEGT in the germline V gene. Trimming shortened V by 6 bases and J by 2 bases, and 13 bases separated the two germline ends. CDR3 nucleotides: TGTGCCAGCAGCCCTTCCGCACGGCAAGAGACCCAGTACTTC. Its translation: CASSPSARQETQYF.

This clonotype was seen ten or more times. V usage is TRBV5-1 and J usage is TRBJ1-4; D is unclear. Trimming stripped 4 bases from V and 6 bases from J, with 13 bases between. The germline gives CDR1 SGHRS, CDR2 YFSETQ. This CDR3 region has 14 residues. CDR3 residues: CASSNQSRDEKLFF. The CDR3, as DNA: TGCGCCAGCAGCAACCAGAGTAGGGATGAAAAACTGTTTTTT.

This clonotype occurred many times. The chain has TRBV29-1 and TRBJ2-1; TRBD2 matches 10 bases. The CDR3 contains 14 residues. V was pared by 5 bases and J by 8 bases, with 9 bases of the junction left unmatched. Germline V gene sequence: CDR1 SQVTM, CDR2 ANQGSEA. The CDR3, as DNA: TGCAGCGTTAAAACTAGCGGGGTAAGCGATGAGCAGTTCTTC. This codes for CSVKTSGVSDEQFF.

This clonotype was observed many times. The chain links TRBV27 to TRBJ2-2; D is uncertain. Germline V gene data show CDR1 as MNHEY and CDR2 as SMNVEV (reference sequence). Trimming took off 6 bases at V and 2 bases at J, with 1 base between the two ends. The CDR3 covers 11 residues. CDR3 amino acids: CASRNTGELFF. The DNA for the CDR3 is TGTGCCAGCAGAAACACCGGGGAGCTGTTTTTT.

This clonotype was seen at least ten times. The CDR3 spells CASSPGSYNEQFF. The CDR3 DNA follows: TGTGCCAGCAGCCCAGGGTCCTACAATGAGCAGTTCTTC. The V and J genes are TRBV11-3 and TRBJ2-1; tentatively, D is TRBD1 (5 bases). V lost 5 bases and J 1 base, leaving 6 bases between the germline ends. CDR3 length: 13 residues. CDR1 and CDR2 from the germline V gene are SGHNT and YENEEA.

This clonotype was detected ten times or more. The junction differs from germline at one of its ends, possibly a read error. The rearrangement uses TRBV2 and TRBJ1-4; maybe TRBD1 (5 bases). The V gene's germline CDR1 is SNHLY and CDR2 FYNNEI. CDR3 length: 12 amino acids. The CDR3 DNA follows: TGTGCCAGCAGATACACCGGGACTCCATTGGTCTTT. Residues: CASRYTGTPLVF.

This clonotype was seen at least ten times. The CDR3 here is CASSSLGIYEQYF. CDR3 sequence (DNA): TGTGCCAGCAGCTCGCTGGGGATCTACGAGCAGTACTTC. The chain combines TRBV3-1 with TRBJ2-7; D unclear. Germline values: CDR1 LGHDT, CDR2 YNNKEL (reference sequence). Deletions cut 5 bases from V and 3 bases from J, with 11 bases between. There are 13 residues in the CDR3.

This clonotype was picked up many times. The genes are TRBV6-2 or TRBV6-3 and TRBJ2-1, with D perhaps matching TRBD1 (5 bases). In germline, CDR1 is MNHEY, CDR2 SVGEGT. The CDR3 spans 13 residues. Trimming removed 5 bases at V and 8 bases at J, with 13 bases between. The CDR3 DNA is TGTGCCAGCAGTCCCTACAGGATGGATGAGCAGTTCTTC. Residues: CASSPYRMDEQFF.

This clonotype was recorded at least ten times. The chain couples TRBV20-1 to TRBJ2-2; D ambiguous. From germline, CDR1 is DFQATT and CDR2 SNEGSKA (reference sequence). The V gene lost 6 bases and the J gene lost 4 bases, with 15 bases spanning the gap. The CDR3 runs 14 residues. The CDR3 is CSAASQSGTGELFF. The CDR3 region has the DNA TGCAGTGCCGCGTCCCAGTCGGGCACCGGGGAGCTGTTTTTT.

This clonotype is termed medium-sized. The genes are TRBV6-6 and TRBJ2-5; D possibly corresponds to TRBD2 (5 bases). CDR1 is MNHNY and CDR2 is SVGAGI in the germline V gene (reference sequence). V shed 10 bases and J shed 5 bases, with 17 bases lying between them. The CDR3 length is 13 residues. The DNA for the CDR3 is TGTGCCACGAGAAGAGGGATTCCCGAGACCCAGTACTTC. This sequence encodes CATRRGIPETQYF.

This clonotype was detected many times. This chain joins TRBV7-2 and TRBJ1-3, with TRBD1 as a possible D gene (6 bases). Germline V gives CDR1 SGHTA, CDR2 FQGNSA. With 3 bases removed from V and 4 bases from J, the gap between germline ends came to 13 bases. The CDR3 contains 15 residues. The CDR3 loop reads CASSFVRGGGNTIYF. In DNA, the CDR3 is TGTGCCAGCAGCTTTGTCAGAGGGGGAGGAAACACCATATATTTT.

There are many counts of this clonotype. The chain has TRBV5-1 and TRBJ2-7; 7 nucleotides agree with TRBD1. Looked up from germline, CDR1 is SGHRS and CDR2 is YFSETQ. Unmatched junction bases numbered 16, after V lost 3 bases and J lost 4 bases. CDR3 length: 17 residues. CDR3 amino acids: CASSSPEEGQYSYEQYF. CDR3 coding DNA: TGCGCCAGCAGCTCCCCTGAAGAGGGACAGTATTCGTACGAGCAGTACTTC.

This clonotype showed up many times. The chain uses TRBV29-1 and TRBJ1-1; maybe TRBD1 (5 bases). The CDR3 sequence is 13 residues long. Germline-derived CDR1 and CDR2 are SQVTM and ANQGSEA. V gave up 8 bases and J gave up 2 bases, with 15 bases separating them. The CDR3 DNA is TGCAGCACCCGACAGAACCCAAACACTGAAGCTTTCTTT. Translating gives CSTRQNPNTEAFF. The complete variable domain, with remaining parts taken from reference TRBV29-1 and TRBJ1-1, reads SAVISQKPSRDICQRGTSLTIQCQVDSQVTMMFWYRQQPGQSLTLIATANQGSEATYESGFVIDKFPISRPNLTFSTLTVSNMSPEDSSIYLCSTRQNPNTEAFFGQGTRLTVV.